One sample yielded the 25 T cell receptor beta chains listed below, sequenced in a study of T-cell memory formation after mild COVID-19. TCRdb fed the 5' RACE reads into MiXCR, producing one record per CDR3 protein. Here the sample spans under 550,000 distinct CDR3 sequences, 18% being singletons. Sequenced input: PBMCs or a T cell subset sorted from them (not recorded which). The receptor set was obtained from an adult woman who had mild COVID-19 (a few samples of this study predate the infection). Cell type and time point are not known.

This clonotype was observed a few times. This chain links TRBV7-8 with TRBJ2-2; the match to TRBD2 covers 10 bases. Germline-derived CDR1 and CDR2 are SGHVS and FQNEAQ. V gave up 6 bases and J gave up 7 bases; unmatched junction bases: 11. The CDR3 runs to 16 residues. CDR3 in DNA: TGTGCCAGCAGTCCCAGCGGGGGGGCCCTTGGCGGGGAGCTGTTTTTT. The encoded protein is CASSPSGGALGGELFF.

This clonotype was observed a few times. V and J are TRBV20-1 and TRBJ1-1; TRBD1 aligns across 10 bases. The CDR3 length is 11 residues. The germline gives CDR1 DFQATT, CDR2 SNEGSKA (reference sequence). V gave up 6 bases and J gave up 11 bases; unmatched junction bases: 6. CDR3 loop: CSAPDRGSAFF. CDR3 sequence (DNA): TGCAGTGCCCCGGACAGGGGGAGCGCTTTCTTT.

This clonotype was seen a few times. The CDR3 region is CASSDRQDYTF. The CDR3, as DNA: TGTGCCAGCAGTGATCGCCAGGACTACACCTTC. This rearrangement joins TRBV2 to TRBJ1-2, with D unclear. The CDR3 contains 11 residues. The germline V gene encodes CDR1 SNHLY and CDR2 FYNNEI. V gave up 3 bases and J gave up 10 bases, with 9 bases separating them. Looking up the rest from reference TRBV2 and TRBJ1-2 gives the full variable domain: EPEVTQTPSHQVTQMGQEVILRCVPISNHLYFYWYRQILGQKVEFLVSFYNNEISEKSEIFDDQFSVERPDGSNFTLKIRSTKLEDSAMYFCASSDRQDYTFGSGTRLTVV.

This clonotype was observed a few times. The rearrangement joins TRBV14 to TRBJ2-1; D unclear. CDR1 is SGHDN, CDR2 FVKESK, per germline. Trimming pared 2 bases from V and 10 bases from J, leaving 12 bases between. This CDR3 region has 13 residues. The CDR3 coding sequence is TGTGCCAGCAGCCAATTCGGGCCCGCGGAGCAGTTCTTC. Translation gives CASSQFGPAEQFF.

The rearrangement links TRBV4-2 to TRBJ1-4, with 9 bases lining up with TRBD1. V was clipped by 7 bases and J by 5 bases; unmatched bases: 5. Germline CDR1 is LGHNA and CDR2 is YNFKEQ. This CDR3 contains 14 residues. The chain's CDR3 is CASTTGGENEKLFF. In DNA form, the CDR3 reads TGTGCCAGCACCACAGGGGGCGAGAATGAAAAACTGTTTTTT.

This clonotype was observed a few times. This sequence joins TRBV12-3 or TRBV12-4 and TRBJ2-2; 7 nucleotides agree with TRBD2. Germline trimming cut 3 bases from V and 1 base from J; bases unmatched to any gene: 5. The CDR3 is 16 amino acids. CDR3 sequence reads: CASSFLGTMNTGELFF. The CDR3 DNA is TGTGCCAGCAGTTTTTTGGGGACTATGAACACCGGGGAGCTGTTTTTT.

V and J are TRBV12-3 or TRBV12-4 and TRBJ2-7; no clear D. CDR3 length equals 14 residues. V was pared by 3 bases and J by 1 base, with 10 bases between. The CDR3 sequence: CASSFFSSSYEQYF. The DNA of the CDR3 is TGTGCCAGCAGTTTTTTTTCATCTTCCTACGAGCAGTACTTC.

Only a few counts were recorded for this clonotype. The chain employs TRBV7-6 and TRBJ2-3; the D gene is possibly TRBD2 (6 bases). Trimming removed 1 base from V and 2 bases from J, with 16 bases in between. Germline CDR1 and CDR2: SGHVS and FNYEAQ. The CDR3 consists of 17 residues. The CDR3 nucleotides read TGTGCCAGCAGCTTAGGGGCCCTTAGCGGACCCACAGATACGCAGTATTTT. Its translation: CASSLGALSGPTDTQYF.

The rearrangement joins TRBV6-1 to TRBJ2-5, with 7 bases matching TRBD1. The CDR3 contains 14 residues. J gave up 2 bases and V 6 bases, and 6 bases lay outside the gene matches. Germline CDR1 MNHNS, CDR2 SASEGT. The CDR3 DNA reads as TGTGCCAGCAGAGTGGGACAGCTTCAAGAGACCCAGTACTTC. This sequence encodes CASRVGQLQETQYF.

The CDR3 nucleotides are TGTGCCAGCTCACAATCGTACCAAGAGACCCAGTACTTC. Translated, it gives CASSQSYQETQYF. The chain uses TRBV18 and TRBJ2-5, with no clear D. Trimming shortened V by 4 bases and J by 0 bases, and 6 bases separated the two germline ends. The CDR3 is 13 amino acids. Looked up from germline, CDR1 is KGHSH and CDR2 is LQKENI.

This clonotype occurred a few times. V gene TRBV18 combines with J gene TRBJ2-2; D is unresolved. Germline V gene data show CDR1 as KGHSH and CDR2 as LQKENI. Trimming removed 0 bases from V and 4 bases from J, with 12 bases in between. This CDR3 is 16 amino acids long. CDR3 sequence: CASSPPQPLVTGELFF. Here the CDR3 DNA reads TGTGCCAGCTCACCACCGCAGCCCTTGGTCACCGGGGAGCTGTTTTTT.

This clonotype was counted a few times. This rearrangement joins TRBV12-3 or TRBV12-4 to TRBJ2-2; TRBD1 aligns across 12 bases. This CDR3 is built from 15 residues. V lost 4 bases to trimming and J lost 7 bases; unmatched junction nucleotides: 4. The CDR3 loop is CASSWDRGRHGELFF. The CDR3 nucleotides read TGTGCCAGCAGTTGGGACAGGGGGCGGCACGGGGAGCTGTTTTTT.

This clonotype was detected only a few times. V and J are TRBV3-1 and TRBJ2-7; 9 bases are shared with TRBD1. V was pared by 4 bases and J by 2 bases, with 6 bases of the junction left unmatched. The length of the CDR3 is 15 residues. Germline values: CDR1 LGHDT, CDR2 YNNKEL (reference sequence). CDR3 residues: CASSPGTGRTYEQYF. The CDR3 nucleotides are TGTGCCAGCAGCCCCGGGACAGGGAGGACCTACGAGCAGTACTTC.

There are a few counts of this clonotype. The chain couples TRBV20-1 to TRBJ2-1, with 11 positions matching TRBD2. This CDR3 spans 16 amino acids. Germline lookup yields CDR1 DFQATT and CDR2 SNEGSKA (reference sequence). J was trimmed by 7 bases and V by 1 base; bases with no gene match: 9. The CDR3 spells CSARVSGRALRNEQFF. As DNA, the CDR3 is TGCAGTGCTAGAGTTAGCGGGAGGGCCCTTAGGAATGAGCAGTTCTTC.

This chain links TRBV20-1 with TRBJ2-2; the match to TRBD2 covers 9 bases. Germline values: CDR1 DFQATT, CDR2 SNEGSKA (reference sequence). The junction had 8 bases not matched to a gene; V was cut back by 0 bases and J by 0 bases. The CDR3 is 18 amino acids. CDR3 sequence reads: CSARDLGQRGANTGELFF. CDR3 coding DNA: TGCAGTGCTAGAGATCTCGGACAGCGGGGGGCGAACACCGGGGAGCTGTTTTTT.

The chain carries TRBV2 and TRBJ2-5; 9 nucleotides agree with TRBD2. CDR3 size: 14 residues. Trimming at V came to 7 bases and at J to 4 bases, leaving 7 bases not matched to a gene. Germline V CDR1 and CDR2: SNHLY, FYNNEI. The CDR3 bases are TGTGCCAGCACAAAGGAAGCGGGGGGAGAGACCCAGTACTTC. Protein sequence: CASTKEAGGETQYF.

This clonotype was recorded a few times. The chain carries TRBV20-1 and TRBJ1-4; D is ambiguous. Germline values: CDR1 DFQATT, CDR2 SNEGSKA (reference sequence). V gave up 0 bases and J gave up 7 bases, with 9 bases separating them. The CDR3 is 13 residues long. CDR3 DNA: TGCAGTGCTAGAGACGACCGGAGTGAAAAACTGTTTTTT. This gives the protein CSARDDRSEKLFF.

This clonotype came up a few times. The genes are TRBV19 and TRBJ2-7; D gene ambiguous. In germline, CDR1 is LNHDA, CDR2 SQIVND (reference sequence). This CDR3 has 14 residues. Trimming removed 9 bases from V and 3 bases from J, with 18 bases in between. CDR3 bases: TGTGCCAGCAAAACCCAGTTGGGTGGCTACGAGCAGTACTTC. Protein: CASKTQLGGYEQYF. Full variable domain (outside the CDR3, taken from reference TRBV19 and TRBJ2-7): DGGITQSPKYLFRKEGQNVTLSCEQNLNHDAMYWYRQDPGQGLRLIYYSQIVNDFQKGDIAEGYSVSREKKESFPLTVTSAQKNPTAFYLCASKTQLGGYEQYFGPGTRLTVT.

The chain employs TRBV12-3 or TRBV12-4 and TRBJ2-2; TRBD1 matches 8 bases. This CDR3 region has 14 residues. J was trimmed by 4 bases and V by 6 bases; bases with no gene match: 4. CDR3: CASRRDRITGELFF. The CDR3, as DNA: TGTGCCAGCAGACGGGACAGGATCACCGGGGAGCTGTTTTTT.

The chain employs TRBV5-1 and TRBJ2-7; the D is unclear. The CDR3 is 15 residues long. V was pared by 0 bases and J by 4 bases, with 14 bases between. Germline values: CDR1 SGHRS, CDR2 YFSETQ. CDR3 sequence (DNA): TGCGCCAGCAGCTTGGAGGCTCTTACCTATTACGAGCAGTACTTC. Its translation: CASSLEALTYYEQYF.

This clonotype was counted a single time. This chain uses TRBV4-1 with TRBJ1-1; tentative D call: TRBD1 (5 bases). Trimming took off 1 base at V and 7 bases at J, with 16 bases between the two ends. The CDR3 totals 15 residues. The V gene's germline CDR1 is MGHRA and CDR2 YSYEKL. The CDR3 loop is CASSQVAGGWYEAFF. CDR3 coding DNA: TGCGCCAGCAGCCAAGTCGCCGGGGGTTGGTATGAAGCTTTCTTT.

This clonotype has more than one count but fewer than ten. The chain uses TRBV5-1 and TRBJ2-2, with a tentative D call TRBD1 (6 bases). The CDR3 has 16 amino acids. Trimming stripped 0 bases from V and 6 bases from J, with 15 bases between. In germline, CDR1 is SGHRS, CDR2 YFSETQ. The CDR3 region is CASSLDPTGGAGELFF. The CDR3 nucleotides are TGCGCCAGCAGCTTGGACCCGACAGGTGGAGCCGGGGAGCTGTTTTTT.

The chain carries TRBV27 and TRBJ2-6, with D perhaps TRBD2 (6 bases). Germline lookup yields CDR1 MNHEY and CDR2 SMNVEV (reference sequence). The V gene lost 8 bases and the J gene lost 2 bases, with 13 bases spanning the gap. This CDR3 spans 15 amino acids. The CDR3 spells CASRPAGTGANVLTF. The DNA for the CDR3 is TGTGCCAGCCGTCCCGCGGGGACTGGGGCCAACGTCCTGACTTTC.

This clonotype was seen a handful of times. V gene TRBV15 combines with J gene TRBJ2-1, with TRBD2 matching 7 bases. With 1 base clipped from V and 0 bases from J, the junction kept 6 bases outside the gene matches. The V gene's germline CDR1 is LNHNV and CDR2 YYDKDF (reference sequence). The CDR3 loop spans 17 amino acids. The CDR3 reads CATSRGLGGSSYNEQFF. The CDR3 DNA reads as TGTGCCACCAGCAGAGGGCTCGGCGGGAGCTCCTACAATGAGCAGTTCTTC.

J is TRBJ2-2 and V is TRBV7-9, with 8 nucleotides matching TRBD2. The CDR3 has 17 residues. The germline gives CDR1 SEHNR, CDR2 FQNEAQ (reference sequence). J was trimmed by 1 base and V by 7 bases; bases with no gene match: 11. The CDR3 region is CASIGREGLLNTGELFF. Here the CDR3 DNA reads TGTGCCAGCATCGGACGGGAGGGCCTCTTGAACACCGGGGAGCTGTTTTTT.